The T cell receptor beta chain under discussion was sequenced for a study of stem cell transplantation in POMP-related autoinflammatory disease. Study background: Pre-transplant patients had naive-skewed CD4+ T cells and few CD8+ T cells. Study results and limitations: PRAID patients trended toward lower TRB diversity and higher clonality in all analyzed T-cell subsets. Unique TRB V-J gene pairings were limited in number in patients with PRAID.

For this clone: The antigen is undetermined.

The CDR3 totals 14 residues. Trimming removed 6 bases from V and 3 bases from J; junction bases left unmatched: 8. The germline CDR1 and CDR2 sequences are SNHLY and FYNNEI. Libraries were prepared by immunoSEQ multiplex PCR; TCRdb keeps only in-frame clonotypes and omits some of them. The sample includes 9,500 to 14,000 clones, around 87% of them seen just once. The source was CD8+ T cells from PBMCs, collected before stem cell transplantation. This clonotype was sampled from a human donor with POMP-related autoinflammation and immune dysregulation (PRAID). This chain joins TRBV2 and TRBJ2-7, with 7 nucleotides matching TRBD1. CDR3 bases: TGTGCCAGCAGGCCCCTTACAGGGGACTACGAGCAGTACTTC. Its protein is CASRPLTGDYEQYF.